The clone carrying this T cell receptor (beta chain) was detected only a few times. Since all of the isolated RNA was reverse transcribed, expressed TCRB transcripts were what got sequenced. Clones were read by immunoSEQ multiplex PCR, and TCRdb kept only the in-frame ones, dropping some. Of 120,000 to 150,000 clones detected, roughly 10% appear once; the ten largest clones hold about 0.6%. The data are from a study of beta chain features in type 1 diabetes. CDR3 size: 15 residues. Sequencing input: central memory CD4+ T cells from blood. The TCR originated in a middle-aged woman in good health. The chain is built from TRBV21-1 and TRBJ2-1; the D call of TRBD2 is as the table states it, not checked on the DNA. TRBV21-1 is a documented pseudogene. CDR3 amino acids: CASSKGDCRHNEQFF. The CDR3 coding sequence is TGTGCCAGCAGCAAAGGGGACTGCCGCCACAATGAGCAGTTCTTC.